The TCR beta chain under discussion was sequenced for a study of beta chain features in type 1 diabetes. Study-level results: Type 1 diabetes patients showed a moderate but significant shortening of TCRB CDR3s in all four CD4+ subsets.

As regards this clone: What it binds is not known.

The collection from each donor was one heparinised blood draw averaging about 116 mL. Each population that was sorted was more than 95% pure. The entirety of the isolated RNA underwent reverse transcription, so expressed TCRB transcripts were sequenced. This table comes from immunoSEQ multiplex PCR, and its TCRdb copy is limited to in-frame clones, with some not included. The sample records about 340,000 clones, roughly 13% being singletons. The TCR was taken from a woman between 18 and 30 years old with type 1 diabetes. Input material: naive CD4+ T cells from blood.

The CDR3 DNA follows: TGCGCCAGCAGCCAAGACAGGGGAATTTATCAGCCCCAGCATTTT. This sequence encodes CASSQDRGIYQPQHF. The V and J genes are TRBV4-3 and TRBJ1-5, with D perhaps matching TRBD1 (6 bases). Germline V gene lookup returns CDR1 LGHNA and CDR2 YSLEER. This CDR3 is built from 15 residues. V lost 0 bases, J lost 5 bases, and 11 bases lay in between.